The next 9 T cell receptor beta chains were all read from a single sample in a study of human T cells and chemical hapten exposure. One entry per CDR3 protein, called by TCRdb with MiXCR from the RACE reads. The sample includes around 99,000 distinct CDR3 sequences, roughly 11% of them seen just once. Time point given: patch test 2, 6 weeks after DPC sensitization. Stated treatment: therapeutic diphenylcyclopropenone sensitization with weekly scalp DPC. Sequenced here: whole blood, sampled in connection with sensitization to the hapten diphenylcyclopropenone (DPC). These receptors originate from a man in his forties or fifties with alopecia areata. Some clones in this sample may be carry-over from other donors' samples.

This clonotype was detected many times. V usage is TRBV5-1 and J usage is TRBJ1-1; the D gene is possibly TRBD1 (5 bases). The CDR3 is 14 amino acids. Germline values: CDR1 SGHRS, CDR2 YFSETQ. The V end was cut by 3 bases, the J end by 1 base, with 10 bases between. The CDR3 DNA is TGCGCCAGCAGCTCGACAGTTTCGAACACTGAAGCTTTCTTT. Translation gives CASSSTVSNTEAFF.

Of note for this clonotype: The germline gene is not matched at one end of the junction; a read error may be the cause. The chain joins TRBV6-2 or TRBV6-3 to TRBJ1-5; 12 positions match TRBD1. Germline CDR1 and CDR2: MNHEY and SVGEGT. The CDR3 contains 15 residues. The CDR3 is CASSSGQGAIQPRHF. Here the CDR3 DNA reads TGTGCCAGCAGTTCGGGACAGGGGGCGATTCAGCCCCGGCATTTT.

This clonotype was seen more than once but under ten times. This rearrangement joins TRBV24-1 to TRBJ1-5; no reliable D call. Per germline, CDR1 KGHDR and CDR2 SFDVKD. V was trimmed by 10 bases and J by 1 base, leaving 10 bases between them. The CDR3 spans 13 residues. The CDR3 nucleotides read TGTGCCACTGGAAGTTGGAGCAATCAGCCCCAGCATTTT. It specifies CATGSWSNQPQHF.

This clonotype was detected a few times. The chain has TRBV29-1 and TRBJ1-5; no clear D gene. This CDR3 comprises 12 residues. Germline assignment: CDR1 SQVTM and CDR2 ANQGSEA. Trimming took off 5 bases at V and 9 bases at J, with 14 bases between the two ends. In DNA form, the CDR3 reads TGCAGCGTTTATGACGCCCGGGGGCCCCAGCATTTT. It encodes CSVYDARGPQHF.

This clonotype has a count of ten or more. V is TRBV4-3 and J is TRBJ1-1; D ambiguous. There are 15 residues in the CDR3. The germline gives CDR1 LGHNA, CDR2 YSLEER. Trimming removed 4 bases at V and 1 base at J, with 13 bases between. The CDR3 coding sequence is TGCGCCAGCAGCCCCTCCCGCAATTGGAACACTGAAGCTTTCTTT. The encoded protein is CASSPSRNWNTEAFF.

This clonotype occurred a few times. This chain connects TRBV6-5 to TRBJ1-2; a possible D gene is TRBD1 (5 bases). CDR1 is MNHEY, CDR2 SVGAGI, per germline. V shed 7 bases and J shed 1 base, with 16 bases lying between them. This CDR3 comprises 15 residues. The CDR3 protein is CASTTSSTVNYGYTF. DNA of the CDR3: TGTGCCAGCACAACCTCCTCGACAGTTAACTATGGCTACACCTTC.

At least ten counts were recorded for this clonotype. The genes are TRBV11-1 and TRBJ2-1; TRBD2 matches at 14 bases. V gave up 5 bases and J gave up 12 bases; unmatched junction bases: 15. The CDR3 has 17 amino acids. Germline V gene sequence: CDR1 SGHAT, CDR2 FQDESV (reference sequence). Written as DNA, the CDR3 is TGTGCCAGCAGCGCGTCTCAGGGACTAGCGGGGGCTAAGGTGCAGTTCTTC. Translating it yields CASSASQGLAGAKVQFF.

This clonotype was seen a few times. V and J are TRBV24-1 and TRBJ2-3; D assignment may be TRBD1 or TRBD2 (6 bases each). Trimming cost V 5 bases and J 0 bases, with 14 bases left between them. The V gene's germline CDR1 is KGHDR and CDR2 SFDVKD. The CDR3 totals 16 residues. CDR3 sequence: CATSGGGLASTDTQYF. The CDR3 DNA sequence: TGTGCCACCAGTGGAGGGGGACTCGCTAGCACAGATACGCAGTATTTT.

This clonotype was seen more than once but under ten times. The CDR3 here is CASSLGPMNTEAFF. The CDR3 nucleotides are TGCGCCAGCAGCCTGGGACCTATGAACACTGAAGCTTTCTTT. The rearrangement links TRBV5-1 to TRBJ1-1, with a possible D match to TRBD1 (5 bases). CDR3 size: 14 residues. Germline V CDR1 and CDR2: SGHRS, YFSETQ. Trimming removed 4 bases at V and 0 bases at J, with 10 bases between. Drawing the rest from reference TRBV5-1 and TRBJ1-1, the complete variable domain is KAGVTQTPRYLIKTRGQQVTLSCSPISGHRSVSWYQQTPGQGLQFLFEYFSETQRNKGNFPGRFSGRQFSNSRSEMNVSTLELGDSALYLCASSLGPMNTEAFFGQGTRLTVV.